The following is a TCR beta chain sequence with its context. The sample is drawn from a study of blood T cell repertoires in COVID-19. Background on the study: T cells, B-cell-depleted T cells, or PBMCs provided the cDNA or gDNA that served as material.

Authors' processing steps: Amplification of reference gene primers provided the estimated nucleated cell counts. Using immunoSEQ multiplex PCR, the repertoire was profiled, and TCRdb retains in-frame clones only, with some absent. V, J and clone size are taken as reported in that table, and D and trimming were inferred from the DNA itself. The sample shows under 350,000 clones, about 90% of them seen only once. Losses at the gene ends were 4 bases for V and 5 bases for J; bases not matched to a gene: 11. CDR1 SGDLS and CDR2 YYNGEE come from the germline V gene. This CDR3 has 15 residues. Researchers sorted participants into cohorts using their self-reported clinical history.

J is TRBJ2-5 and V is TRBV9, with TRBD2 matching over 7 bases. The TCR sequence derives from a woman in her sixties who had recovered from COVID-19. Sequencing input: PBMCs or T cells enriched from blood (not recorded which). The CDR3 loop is CASSLRPSSGETQYF. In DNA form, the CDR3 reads TGTGCCAGCAGCCTCCGTCCATCTAGCGGCGAGACCCAGTACTTC.